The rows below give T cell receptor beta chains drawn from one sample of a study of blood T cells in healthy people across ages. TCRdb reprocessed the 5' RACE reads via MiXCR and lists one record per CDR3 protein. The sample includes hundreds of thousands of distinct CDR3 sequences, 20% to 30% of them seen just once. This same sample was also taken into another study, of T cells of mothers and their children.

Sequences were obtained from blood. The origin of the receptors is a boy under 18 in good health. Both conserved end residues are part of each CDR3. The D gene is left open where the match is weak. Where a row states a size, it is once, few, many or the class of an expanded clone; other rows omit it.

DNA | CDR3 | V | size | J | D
TGTGCCAGCATTCCATCAAGGGGTCGCCTCTCTGGGGCCAACGTCCTGACTTTC | CASIPSRGRLSGANVLTF | TRBV6-1 | - | TRBJ2-6 | -
TGTGCCAGCAGCTCGTTTTCTTCCCGGCGAGGGTACAATGAGCAGTTCTTC | CASSSFSSRRGYNEQFF | TRBV7-6 | - | TRBJ2-1 | -
TGCAGTGCTAGAGATGGGGGGACAGGGTTTGTAGATACGCAGTATTTT | CSARDGGTGFVDTQYF | TRBV20-1 | - | TRBJ2-3 | TRBD1
TGTGCCAGCAGTCGCGCAGGGGCATTAGGGGTTTCCTATAATTCACCCCTCCACTTT | CASSRAGALGVSYNSPLHF | TRBV6-1 | few | TRBJ1-6 | -
TGTGCCAGCAGCCCACTAGGGGATACGCAGTATTTT | CASSPLGDTQYF | TRBV28 | many | TRBJ2-3 | -
TGTGCCAGCAGTGTGCTAGCGGGGGGGCCTAGCACCGGGGAGCTGTTTTTT | CASSVLAGGPSTGELFF | TRBV6-1 | few | TRBJ2-2 | TRBD2
TGTGCCAGCAGTGTAAAGGATGAGCAGTTCTTC | CASSVKDEQFF | TRBV6-2/TRBV6-3 | few | TRBJ2-1 | -
TGTGCTAGCACCCTGGGGCAGGGCTTAGCATATCACACGGATACGCGGTATTTT | CASTLGQGLAYHTDTRYF | TRBV28 | once | TRBJ2-3 | -
TGCGCCAGCAGCTCGACGGGACTAGCGGGGGGGCTCCCCACAGATACGCAGTATTTT | CASSSTGLAGGLPTDTQYF | TRBV5-1 | - | TRBJ2-3 | TRBD2
TGCAGTGCTAGAGAGAACTACCAAGAGACCCAGTACTTC | CSARENYQETQYF | TRBV20-1 | - | TRBJ2-5 | -
TGTGCCAGCAGCTATACAGGGGGGGGTGAAGCTTTCTTT | CASSYTGGGEAFF | TRBV7-2 | few | TRBJ1-1 | TRBD1
TGTGCCAGCAGTTCCCCAGGGGCCGTAAACCCCTCTAGGGCCAACGTCCTGACTTTC | CASSSPGAVNPSRANVLTF | TRBV12-3/TRBV12-4 | - | TRBJ2-6 | -
TGTGCCAGCAGTTTACAGGGAAGGGCGCCCCAGCATTTT | CASSLQGRAPQHF | TRBV12-3/TRBV12-4 | - | TRBJ1-5 | -
TGTGCCAGCAGCAGCCCCCTCGGAGGCACTGAAGCTTTCTTT | CASSSPLGGTEAFF | TRBV5-4 | - | TRBJ1-1 | -
TGTGCCAGCAGTTTAATGGGACCCCACGAGCAGTACTTC | CASSLMGPHEQYF | TRBV28 | - | TRBJ2-7 | -
TGTGCCAGCAGTGCAAGTTACACTGAAGCTTTCTTT | CASSASYTEAFF | TRBV28 | once | TRBJ1-1 | -
TGCGCCAGCAGCTTGGCTAGTGGATTCGAGCAGTACTTC | CASSLASGFEQYF | TRBV5-1 | - | TRBJ2-7 | -
TGCAGTGCTAGGGGGTGGGCTAGCGCCCTAATTGATACGCAGTATTTT | CSARGWASALIDTQYF | TRBV20-1 | - | TRBJ2-3 | -
TGTGCCAGCAGTTACGGGACCGTCTATAATTCACCCCTCCACTTT | CASSYGTVYNSPLHF | TRBV6-2/TRBV6-3 | - | TRBJ1-6 | -
TGTGCCAGCAGCGCAGGACTAGCGGGGGGTGAGCAGTTCTTC | CASSAGLAGGEQFF | TRBV7-8 | few | TRBJ2-1 | TRBD2
TGTGCCAGCAGCTCGAGGGACAGGATAAATACGCAGTATTTT | CASSSRDRINTQYF | TRBV7-9 | - | TRBJ2-3 | TRBD1
TGTGCCAGCAGACATCAAGCGGGAAGCAATCAGCCCCAGCATTTT | CASRHQAGSNQPQHF | TRBV27 | few | TRBJ1-5 | -
TGTGCCAGCAGAGGTTCTTCCACAGGGGCGAACTCTGGAAACACCATATATTTT | CASRGSSTGANSGNTIYF | TRBV28 | - | TRBJ1-3 | TRBD1
TGTGCCTGGAGTGTACCGGGGGGCACAGATACGCAGTATTTT | CAWSVPGGTDTQYF | TRBV30 | few | TRBJ2-3 | -
TGTGCCAGCAGGGAGGGGGGGGCCTTACGCAGCTCCTACAATGAGCAGTTCTTC | CASREGGALRSSYNEQFF | TRBV12-3/TRBV12-4 | few | TRBJ2-1 | -
TGTGCCAGCAGTTTAGCGAAAGAGGGCTACACCTTC | CASSLAKEGYTF | TRBV12-3/TRBV12-4 | - | TRBJ1-2 | -
TGTGCCAGCAGAGACCGGGACAGGGTCTACAATGAGCAGTTCTTC | CASRDRDRVYNEQFF | TRBV28 | - | TRBJ2-1 | TRBD1
TGTGCCACCAGCAGGGGGCAAGAGACCCAGTACTTC | CATSRGQETQYF | TRBV15 | - | TRBJ2-5 | -
TGCGCCAGCAGCTTGTCCCGAGGGTATACCTACGAGCAGTACTTC | CASSLSRGYTYEQYF | TRBV5-1 | - | TRBJ2-7 | -
TGTGCCAGCAGCCGTTCCCTGACCTTCCAAGAGACCCAGTACTTC | CASSRSLTFQETQYF | TRBV3-1 | - | TRBJ2-5 | -
TGTGCCAGCAGTAATCTGTACCAAGAGACCCAGTACTTC | CASSNLYQETQYF | TRBV27 | - | TRBJ2-5 | -
TGCGCCAGCAGCTTGGGGTCCAGGACGTCGAACACTGAAGCTTTCTTT | CASSLGSRTSNTEAFF | TRBV5-1 | - | TRBJ1-1 | -
TGTGCCACCAGTGGTATGGCTAGAGGCTCCTACAATGAGCAGTTCTTC | CATSGMARGSYNEQFF | TRBV24-1 | - | TRBJ2-1 | -
TGTGCCAGCAGTCAGGCAGGCTATCAGCCCCAGCATTTT | CASSQAGYQPQHF | TRBV12-3/TRBV12-4 | - | TRBJ1-5 | -
TGTGCCTGGAGTGAGGCCAGCAGTTTCTACGAGCAGTACTTC | CAWSEASSFYEQYF | TRBV30 | - | TRBJ2-7 | -
TGTGCCACCCGCCTTGGGGGGGGACAAGAGACCCAGTACTTC | CATRLGGGQETQYF | TRBV12-3/TRBV12-4 | few | TRBJ2-5 | TRBD2
TGTGCCAGCAGCCCAAGACCCCCCCAGCGGCCCAAAAACATTCAGTACTTC | CASSPRPPQRPKNIQYF | TRBV7-2 | few | TRBJ2-4 | -
TGTGCCAGCAGCCAAGATGGGGGGAGGCAAGAGACCCAGTACTTC | CASSQDGGRQETQYF | TRBV3-1 | few | TRBJ2-5 | -
TGTGCCAGCAGCCAAGAACTAGCGGGGGGGCAGGGTGAGCAGTTCTTC | CASSQELAGGQGEQFF | TRBV4-2 | few | TRBJ2-1 | TRBD2
TGTGCCAGCAGCCCGACTGGCACGGGGGAGCAGTTCTTC | CASSPTGTGEQFF | TRBV7-3 | few | TRBJ2-1 | -
TGTGCCAGCAGCTTTGGGAAGCTAGCGGGGGTCAACACCGGGGAGCTGTTTTTT | CASSFGKLAGVNTGELFF | TRBV7-9 | - | TRBJ2-2 | TRBD2
TGTGCCAGCAGTGAATCTATAGGGGGAGAGACCCAGTACTTC | CASSESIGGETQYF | TRBV2 | few | TRBJ2-5 | -
TGCAGTGCTACACAGGGACGTCAATACAATGAGCAGTTCTTC | CSATQGRQYNEQFF | TRBV20-1 | few | TRBJ2-1 | -
TGTGCCAGCAGTTTTGGGCCTCCAAGCTCCTACGAGCAGTACTTC | CASSFGPPSSYEQYF | TRBV12-3/TRBV12-4 | - | TRBJ2-7 | -
TGTGCCAGCAGCTCCCCGGGGCAATCCTACGAGCAGTACTTC | CASSSPGQSYEQYF | TRBV27 | many | TRBJ2-7 | -
TGTGCCAGCAGAGCCCTAGGAGCTGGTGAGCAGTTCTTC | CASRALGAGEQFF | TRBV6-2/TRBV6-3 | few | TRBJ2-1 | -
TGCGCCAGCAGTCCCCAGGGGTCTTCGAAGCAGTATTTT | CASSPQGSSKQYF | TRBV10-1 | few | TRBJ2-3 | -
TGCGCCAGCAGCCAAGGAGGCAGGGAGGTTGGGGCCAACGTCCTGACTTTC | CASSQGGREVGANVLTF | TRBV4-1 | few | TRBJ2-6 | -
TGTGCCAGCAGTGAACCTCTCTCCTACAATGAGCAGTTCTTC | CASSEPLSYNEQFF | TRBV2 | - | TRBJ2-1 | -
TGTGCCAGCAGTCCATACCTGGCTGGAAACACCATATATTTT | CASSPYLAGNTIYF | TRBV6-6 | - | TRBJ1-3 | -
TGTGCCAGCAGCTGGTGGACGGGGAACACTGAAGCTTTCTTT | CASSWWTGNTEAFF | TRBV5-5 | - | TRBJ1-1 | -
TGTGCCAGCAGTTTCCCGGTCGCTCCTGGGGCCAACGTCCTGACTTTC | CASSFPVAPGANVLTF | TRBV28 | few | TRBJ2-6 | -